This T cell receptor beta chain was documented in a study of blood T cell repertoires in COVID-19. The V gene end was trimmed by 6 bases and the J gene end by 5 bases; junction bases not matched to a gene: 11. CDR3 length: 15 amino acids. In germline, CDR1 is MNHEY, CDR2 SVGAGI. Per the authors' pipeline: Counts of nucleated cells, estimated from reference gene primer amplification, were obtained. The protocol was immunoSEQ multiplex PCR, while the TCRdb copy is restricted to in-frame clones and leaves out a portion. The V and J calls and clone size were taken over from that table, and D and trimming were inferred from the DNA. This table holds around 79,000 clones, around 88% found once.

This chain uses TRBV6-5 with TRBJ1-2; 8 bases are a match to TRBD1. The sequence derives from a man aged 65-85 years with active or convalescent COVID-19. The sample taken for sequencing was peripheral blood. The CDR3 DNA reads TGTGCCAGCAGGAGCCGGGACAGGATATCATATGGCTACACCTTC. Encoded protein: CASRSRDRISYGYTF.